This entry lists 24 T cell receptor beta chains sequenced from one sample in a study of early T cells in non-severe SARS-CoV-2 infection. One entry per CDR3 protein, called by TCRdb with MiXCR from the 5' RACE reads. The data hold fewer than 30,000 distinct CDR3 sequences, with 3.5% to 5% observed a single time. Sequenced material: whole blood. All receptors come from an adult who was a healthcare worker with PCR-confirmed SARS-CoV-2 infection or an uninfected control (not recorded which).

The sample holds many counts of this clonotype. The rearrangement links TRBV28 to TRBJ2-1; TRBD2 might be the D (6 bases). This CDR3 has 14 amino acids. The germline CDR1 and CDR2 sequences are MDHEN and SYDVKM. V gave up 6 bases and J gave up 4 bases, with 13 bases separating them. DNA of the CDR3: TGTGCCAGCAGCCGGGGCGGGGTTTACAATGAGCAGTTCTTC. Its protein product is CASSRGGVYNEQFF.

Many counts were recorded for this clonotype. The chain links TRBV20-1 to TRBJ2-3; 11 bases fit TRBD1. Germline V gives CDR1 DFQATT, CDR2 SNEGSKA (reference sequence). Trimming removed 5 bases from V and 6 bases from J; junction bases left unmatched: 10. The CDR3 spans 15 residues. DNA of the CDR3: TGCAGTGCTGTCAGGACAGGGGGCTTGGCGGATACGCAGTATTTT. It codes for CSAVRTGGLADTQYF.

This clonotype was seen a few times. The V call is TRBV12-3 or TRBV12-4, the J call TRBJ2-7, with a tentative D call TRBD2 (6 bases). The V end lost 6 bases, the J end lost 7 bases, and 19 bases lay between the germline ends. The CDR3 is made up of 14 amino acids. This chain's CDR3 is CASSPPSALWEQYF. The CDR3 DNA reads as TGTGCCAGCAGCCCACCTAGCGCCCTTTGGGAGCAGTACTTC.

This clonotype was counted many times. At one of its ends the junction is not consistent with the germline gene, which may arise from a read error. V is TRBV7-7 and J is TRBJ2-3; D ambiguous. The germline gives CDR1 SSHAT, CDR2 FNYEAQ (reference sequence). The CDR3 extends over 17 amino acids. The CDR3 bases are TGTGCTAGCAGCCGAGCAGTGGAGTCGCCCTACACAGATACGCAGTATTTT. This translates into CASSRAVESPYTDTQYF.

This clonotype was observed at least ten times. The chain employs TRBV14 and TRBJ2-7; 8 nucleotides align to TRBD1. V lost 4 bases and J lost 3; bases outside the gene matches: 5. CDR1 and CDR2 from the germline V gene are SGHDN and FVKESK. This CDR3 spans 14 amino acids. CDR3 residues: CASSPRTGNYEQYF. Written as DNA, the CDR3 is TGTGCCAGCAGCCCCCGGACAGGGAACTACGAGCAGTACTTC.

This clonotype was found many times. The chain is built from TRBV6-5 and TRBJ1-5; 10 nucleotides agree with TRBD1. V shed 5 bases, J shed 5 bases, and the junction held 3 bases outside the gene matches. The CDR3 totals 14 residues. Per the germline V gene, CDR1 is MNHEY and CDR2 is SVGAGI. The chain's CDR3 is CASSDRGLDQPQHF. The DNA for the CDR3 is TGTGCCAGCAGTGACAGGGGGCTGGATCAGCCCCAGCATTTT.

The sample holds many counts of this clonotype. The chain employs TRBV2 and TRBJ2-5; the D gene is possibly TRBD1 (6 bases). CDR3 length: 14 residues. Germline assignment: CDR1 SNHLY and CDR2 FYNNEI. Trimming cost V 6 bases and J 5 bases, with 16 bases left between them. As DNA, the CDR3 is TGTGCCAGCAGGGAGGTCAGGGGAGTGGAGACCCAGTACTTC. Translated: CASREVRGVETQYF.

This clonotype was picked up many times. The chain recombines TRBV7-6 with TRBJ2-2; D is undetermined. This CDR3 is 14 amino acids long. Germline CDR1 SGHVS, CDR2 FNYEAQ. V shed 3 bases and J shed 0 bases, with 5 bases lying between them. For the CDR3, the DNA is TGTGCCAGCAGCTTGTCTCCGAACACCGGGGAGCTGTTTTTT. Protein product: CASSLSPNTGELFF.

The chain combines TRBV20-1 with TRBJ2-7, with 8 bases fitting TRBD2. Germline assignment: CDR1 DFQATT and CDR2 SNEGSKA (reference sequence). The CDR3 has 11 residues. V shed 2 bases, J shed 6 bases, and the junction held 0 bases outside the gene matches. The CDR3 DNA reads TGCAGTGCTAGACGGGGGGGCGAGCAGTACTTC. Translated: CSARRGGEQYF.

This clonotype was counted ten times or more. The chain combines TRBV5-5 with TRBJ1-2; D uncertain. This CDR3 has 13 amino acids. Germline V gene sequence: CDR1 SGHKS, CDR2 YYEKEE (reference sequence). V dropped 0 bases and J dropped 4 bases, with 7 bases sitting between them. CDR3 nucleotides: TGTGCCAGCAGCTTGGGACTTACCTATGGCTACACCTTC. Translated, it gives CASSLGLTYGYTF.

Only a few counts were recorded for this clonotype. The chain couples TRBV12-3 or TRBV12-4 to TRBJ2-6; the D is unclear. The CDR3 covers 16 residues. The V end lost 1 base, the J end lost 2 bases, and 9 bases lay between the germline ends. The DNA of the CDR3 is TGTGCCAGCAGTTTAGTACGAAGCGCTGGGGCCAACGTCCTGACTTTC. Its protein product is CASSLVRSAGANVLTF.

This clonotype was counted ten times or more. The CDR3 nucleotides are TGCAGTGCTAGAGTCGGCCATGGGGTGTCCTACGAGCAGTACTTC. Residues: CSARVGHGVSYEQYF. J is TRBJ2-7 and V is TRBV20-1; D gene uncertain. The germline gives CDR1 DFQATT, CDR2 SNEGSKA (reference sequence). The CDR3 contains 15 residues. The V gene lost 1 base and the J gene lost 1 base, with 14 bases spanning the gap.

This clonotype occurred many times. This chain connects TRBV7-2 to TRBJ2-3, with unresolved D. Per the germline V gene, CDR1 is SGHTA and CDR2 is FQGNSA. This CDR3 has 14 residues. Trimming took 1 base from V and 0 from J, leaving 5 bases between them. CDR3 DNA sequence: TGTGCCAGCAGCTTAGGGCCAAGCACAGATACGCAGTATTTT. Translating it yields CASSLGPSTDTQYF. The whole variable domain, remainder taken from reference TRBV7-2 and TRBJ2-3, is GAGVSQSPSNKVTEKGKDVELRCDPISGHTALYWYRQSLGQGLEFLIYFQGNSAPDKSGLPSDRFSAERTGGSVSTLTIQRTQQEDSAVYLCASSLGPSTDTQYFGPGTRLTVL.

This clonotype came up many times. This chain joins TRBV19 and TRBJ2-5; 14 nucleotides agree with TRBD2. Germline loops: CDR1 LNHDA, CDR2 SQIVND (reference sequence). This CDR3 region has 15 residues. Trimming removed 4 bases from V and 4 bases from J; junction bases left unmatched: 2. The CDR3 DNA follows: TGTGCCAGTAGTACCGGGACTAGCGGGAGAGAGACCCAGTACTTC. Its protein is CASSTGTSGRETQYF.

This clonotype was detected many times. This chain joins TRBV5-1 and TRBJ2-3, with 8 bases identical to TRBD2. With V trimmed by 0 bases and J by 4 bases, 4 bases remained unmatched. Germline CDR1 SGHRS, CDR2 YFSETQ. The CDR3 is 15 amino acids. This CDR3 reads CASSLESSGPDTQYF. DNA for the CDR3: TGCGCCAGCAGCTTGGAGTCTAGCGGGCCAGATACGCAGTATTTT. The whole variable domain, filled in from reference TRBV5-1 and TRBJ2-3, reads KAGVTQTPRYLIKTRGQQVTLSCSPISGHRSVSWYQQTPGQGLQFLFEYFSETQRNKGNFPGRFSGRQFSNSRSEMNVSTLELGDSALYLCASSLESSGPDTQYFGPGTRLTVL.

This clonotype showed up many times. Here the CDR3 DNA reads TGTGCCAGCAGTAAGATTTTCGTCTGGGGCGCCAACTATGGCTACACCTTC. Translating gives CASSKIFVWGANYGYTF. This chain joins TRBV27 and TRBJ1-2; weak D call: TRBD1 (5 bases). The CDR3 consists of 17 residues. The V gene's germline CDR1 is MNHEY and CDR2 SMNVEV (reference sequence). The V and J ends lost 5 bases and 2 bases respectively, with 21 bases between them.

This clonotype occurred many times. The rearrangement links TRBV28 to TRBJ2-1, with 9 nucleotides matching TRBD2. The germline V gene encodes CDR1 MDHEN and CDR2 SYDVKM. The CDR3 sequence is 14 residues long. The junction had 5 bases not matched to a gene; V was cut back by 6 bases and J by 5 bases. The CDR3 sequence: CASRPSGGHNEQFF. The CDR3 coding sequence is TGTGCCAGCAGACCCAGCGGGGGGCACAATGAGCAGTTCTTC.

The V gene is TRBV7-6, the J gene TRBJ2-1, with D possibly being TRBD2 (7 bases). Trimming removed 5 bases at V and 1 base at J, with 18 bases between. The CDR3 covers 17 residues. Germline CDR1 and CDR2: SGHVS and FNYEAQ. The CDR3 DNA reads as TGTGCCAGCAGCCAAAGAGTGGGGGGGCGGTCCTACAATGAGCAGTTCTTC. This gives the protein CASSQRVGGRSYNEQFF.

This chain's CDR3 is CSARDLWVSEQFF. The CDR3 coding sequence is TGCAGTGCTAGAGATCTTTGGGTCTCGGAGCAGTTCTTC. The rearrangement joins TRBV20-1 to TRBJ2-1; D gene uncertain. From germline, CDR1 is DFQATT and CDR2 SNEGSKA (reference sequence). The CDR3 covers 13 residues. V dropped 0 bases and J dropped 10 bases, with 13 bases sitting between them.

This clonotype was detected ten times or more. The CDR3 bases are TGCGCCAGCAGCCCGGGCGGGAACACTGAAGCTTTCTTT. This codes for CASSPGGNTEAFF. V usage is TRBV5-1 and J usage is TRBJ1-1; D gene ambiguous. V was shortened by 4 bases and J by 1 base, with 8 bases between the two germline ends. Germline CDR1 reads SGHRS; CDR2 reads YFSETQ. The CDR3 is 13 amino acids.

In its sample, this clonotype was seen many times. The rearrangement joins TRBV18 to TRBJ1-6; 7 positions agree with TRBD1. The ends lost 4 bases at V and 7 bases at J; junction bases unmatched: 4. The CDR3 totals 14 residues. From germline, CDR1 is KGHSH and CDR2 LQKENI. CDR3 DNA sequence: TGTGCCAGCTCACTCGGGACAGAGAATTCACCCCTCCACTTT. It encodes CASSLGTENSPLHF.

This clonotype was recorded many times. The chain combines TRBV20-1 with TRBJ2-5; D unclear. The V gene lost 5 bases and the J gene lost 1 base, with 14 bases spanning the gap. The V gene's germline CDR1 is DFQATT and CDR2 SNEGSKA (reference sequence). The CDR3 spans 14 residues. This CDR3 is CSALTKVLQETQYF. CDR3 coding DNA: TGCAGTGCTTTAACGAAGGTCCTCCAAGAGACCCAGTACTTC.

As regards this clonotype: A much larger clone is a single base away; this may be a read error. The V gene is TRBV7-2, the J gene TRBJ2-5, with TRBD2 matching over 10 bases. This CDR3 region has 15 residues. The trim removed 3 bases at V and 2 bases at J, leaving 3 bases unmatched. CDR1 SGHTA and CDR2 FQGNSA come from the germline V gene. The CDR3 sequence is CTSSFPGLAQETQYF. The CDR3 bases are TGTACCAGCAGCTTTCCGGGACTAGCGCAAGAGACCCAGTACTTC.

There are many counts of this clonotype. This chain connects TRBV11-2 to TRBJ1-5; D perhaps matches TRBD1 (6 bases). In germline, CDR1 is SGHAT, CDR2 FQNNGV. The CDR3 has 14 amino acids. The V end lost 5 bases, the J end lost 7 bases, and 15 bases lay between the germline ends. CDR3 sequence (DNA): TGTGCCAGCAGCCCACTGGGGGCAGGGCAGCCCCAGCATTTT. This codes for CASSPLGAGQPQHF.